This T cell receptor (beta chain) was observed in a study of blood T cells in healthy people across ages. The CDR3 length is 16 residues. Germline V CDR1 and CDR2: SGDLS, YYNGEE. The junction had 8 bases not matched to a gene; V was cut back by 0 bases and J by 7 bases. Points on this clonotype: The target antigen is unknown.

Donation came from healthy Caucasian individuals in Russia who were aged roughly 6 to 100. Whole-study findings and limits: CMV infection status of these donors was not known. Calculation of diversity from one million T cells yielded estimates considered to be underestimates. A strong correlation was seen between TCR beta diversity and naive T cell percentage.

A sample-barcoded 5' primer and a J-beta primer mix were used in a second PCR of roughly 6 to 11 cycles. TCRdb independently ran MiXCR on the 5' RACE reads; one entry per CDR3 protein. The sample yields about 800,000 distinct CDR3 sequences, more than 45% seen once. The rearrangement uses TRBV9 and TRBJ2-1; 9 bases are a match to TRBD2. The source is a man younger than 45 in good health. Sequenced: blood. Here the CDR3 reads CASSVELAGSRNEQFF. The CDR3, as DNA: TGTGCCAGCAGCGTAGAACTAGCGGGCAGTCGGAATGAGCAGTTCTTC.